This TCR beta chain was sequenced in a study of shared clonotypes between healthy human individuals. Study observations and caveats: Naive CD4 clonotypes were shared across a handful of donors at around 5%.

This CDR3 has 17 amino acids. Germline CDR1 reads LNHNV; CDR2 reads YYDKDF (reference sequence). V lost 0 bases, J lost 5 bases, and 17 bases lay in between. The table lists this clone with a count of one. The antigen remains unidentified. Using immunoSEQ multiplex PCR, the repertoire was profiled, and TCRdb retains in-frame clones only, with some absent. The sample holds 2 million to 2.5 million clones, 85% to 95% seen once. Sequenced material: naive CD4+ T cells from PBMCs. Subset of the sample: CD45RA+ positively selected. This clonotype was sampled from a man aged 18 to 29 in good health. Some clones in this sample may be carry-over from other donors' samples. V gene TRBV15 combines with J gene TRBJ2-1; tentative D call: TRBD2 (5 bases). CDR3 nucleotide sequence: TGTGCCACCAGCAGAGACGCGAGGGTCCAACCCGACAATGAGCAGTTCTTC. Translation: CATSRDARVQPDNEQFF.